This entry lists 16 T cell receptor beta chains sequenced from one sample in a study of blood T cell repertoires in COVID-19. Libraries were prepared by immunoSEQ multiplex PCR; TCRdb keeps only in-frame clonotypes and omits some of them. Of fewer than 250,000 clones in the sample, 85% to 90% were seen once. What was sequenced was peripheral blood. All receptors derive from a man aged 25 to 40 with COVID-19, enrolled during active disease.

This rearrangement joins TRBV5-1 to TRBJ2-2, with 12 bases matching TRBD1. Germline CDR1 SGHRS, CDR2 YFSETQ. The V gene end was trimmed by 2 bases and the J gene end by 4 bases; junction bases not matched to a gene: 3. The CDR3 loop spans 16 amino acids. The CDR3: CASSFRDRGRTGELFF. The CDR3 DNA reads as TGCGCCAGCAGCTTTCGGGACAGGGGGCGCACCGGGGAGCTGTTTTTT.

This rearrangement joins TRBV30 to TRBJ1-1; no definite D call. Germline V gene lookup returns CDR1 GTSNPN and CDR2 SVGIG (reference sequence). The CDR3 has 14 residues. V was clipped by 0 bases and J by 7 bases, with 15 bases between them. CDR3 protein: CAWSVQMIKIEAFF. CDR3 nucleotide sequence: TGTGCCTGGAGTGTACAGATGATAAAGATTGAAGCTTTCTTT.

The rearrangement joins TRBV12-5 to TRBJ1-3; no clear D. This CDR3 comprises 16 residues. With 3 bases removed from V and 0 bases from J, the gap between germline ends came to 12 bases. CDR1 and CDR2 (germline): LGHNT, FRNRAP. CDR3 region: CASGFLGEGSGNTIYF. CDR3 nucleotides: TGTGCTAGTGGTTTTCTCGGGGAAGGCTCTGGAAACACCATATATTTT.

This chain uses TRBV5-1 with TRBJ1-2; TRBD1 aligns across 8 bases. V was pared by 7 bases and J by 2 bases, with 7 bases of the junction left unmatched. CDR3 size: 14 residues. In germline, CDR1 is SGHRS, CDR2 YFSETQ. The CDR3 spells CASRSTGANYGYTF. The CDR3 DNA follows: TGCGCCAGCCGCTCGACAGGGGCAAACTATGGCTACACCTTC.

The J gene is TRBJ1-2, the V gene TRBV5-4; 7 bases fit TRBD1. Germline CDR1 SGHNT, CDR2 YYREEE (reference sequence). The CDR3 length is 16 residues. V was clipped by 7 bases and J by 2 bases; unmatched bases: 14. In DNA, the CDR3 is TGTGCCAGCCGAGGACAGGCTTATGATGGAAACTATGGCTACACCTTC. It specifies CASRGQAYDGNYGYTF.

The chain uses TRBV5-6 and TRBJ2-1, with a tentative D call TRBD2 (5 bases). The germline gives CDR1 SGHDT, CDR2 YYEEEE. The CDR3 sequence is 13 residues long. Trimming stripped 0 bases from V and 5 bases from J, with 6 bases between. For the CDR3, the DNA is TGTGCCAGCAGCTTGGCCGGGGACAATGAGCAGTTCTTC. This encodes CASSLAGDNEQFF.

The genes are TRBV4-2 and TRBJ2-5; tentatively, D is TRBD1 (6 bases). Trimming pared 3 bases from V and 1 base from J, leaving 15 bases between. The CDR3 runs to 16 residues. Germline loops: CDR1 LGHNA, CDR2 YNFKEQ. The CDR3 protein is CASSQGQAGIQETQYF. The CDR3 bases are TGTGCCAGCAGCCAGGGACAAGCAGGGATCCAAGAGACCCAGTACTTC.

The CDR3 reads CATSRDYGYRGNQPQHF. CDR3 DNA: TGTGCCACCAGCAGAGATTATGGGTACAGGGGAAATCAGCCCCAGCATTTT. The chain has TRBV15 and TRBJ1-5, with TRBD1 matching over 7 bases. This CDR3 region has 17 residues. V shed 0 bases and J 4 bases; nucleotides not matched to a gene: 9. Germline V gives CDR1 LNHNV, CDR2 YYDKDF (reference sequence). Full variable domain (outside the CDR3, taken from reference TRBV15 and TRBJ1-5): DAMVIQNPRYQVTQFGKPVTLSCSQTLNHNVMYWYQQKSSQAPKLLFHYYDKDFNNEADTPDNFQSRRPNTSFCFLDIRSPGLGDTAMYLCATSRDYGYRGNQPQHFGDGTRLSIL.

The rearrangement joins TRBV27 to TRBJ2-2; 7 positions agree with TRBD2. Germline CDR1 and CDR2: MNHEY and SMNVEV (reference sequence). The CDR3 consists of 15 residues. V lost 5 bases, J lost 4 bases, and 7 bases stayed unmatched. The CDR3 is CASSVSGEGTGELFF. CDR3 bases: TGTGCCAGCAGTGTCTCGGGGGAGGGCACCGGGGAGCTGTTTTTT.

The chain uses TRBV18 and TRBJ1-1, with D unresolved. This CDR3 spans 12 amino acids. Germline CDR1 and CDR2: KGHSH and LQKENI. V was shortened by 0 bases and J by 8 bases, with 7 bases between the two germline ends. The CDR3 DNA reads as TGTGCCAGCTCACCACCGATGGCAGAAGCTTTCTTT. Protein product: CASSPPMAEAFF.

The chain has TRBV11-2 and TRBJ2-7; 10 bases line up with TRBD1. With V trimmed by 5 bases and J by 3 bases, 4 bases remained unmatched. Germline lookup yields CDR1 SGHAT and CDR2 FQNNGV. The CDR3 is 14 residues long. The CDR3 DNA reads TGTGCCAGCAGCCCATGGACAGGGGGCTACGAGCAGTACTTC. Translating it yields CASSPWTGGYEQYF.

The chain joins TRBV11-1 to TRBJ2-1; 7 nucleotides align to TRBD1. The J segment lost 0 bases and the V segment lost 4 bases, leaving 3 bases of the junction unmatched. The CDR3 is 15 amino acids. Germline values: CDR1 SGHAT, CDR2 FQDESV (reference sequence). The CDR3: CASSSRDSSYNEQFF. The DNA of the CDR3 is TGTGCCAGCAGCTCTAGGGACAGCTCCTACAATGAGCAGTTCTTC.

The chain carries TRBV4-1 and TRBJ1-2; possible D gene TRBD1, 5 bases. Germline values: CDR1 MGHRA, CDR2 YSYEKL. The CDR3 extends over 15 amino acids. V lost 0 bases, J lost 8 bases, and 16 bases lay in between. CDR3 residues: CASSQDRQGLGGYTF. In DNA form, the CDR3 reads TGCGCCAGCAGCCAAGATCGGCAGGGCCTGGGGGGCTACACCTTC.

Regarding this clone: An end of the junction differs from the germline gene, which may be a read error. This sequence joins TRBV28 and TRBJ2-7; 16 positions agree with TRBD2. From germline, CDR1 is MDHEN and CDR2 SYDVKM. The CDR3 is 13 amino acids. The CDR3, as DNA: TGTGCCGCAGGGACTAGCGGGAGGGCCCAGCAATACTTC. Translating gives CAAGTSGRAQQYF.

DNA of the CDR3: TGTGCCAGCAGTTTGTTGAGGGCCGGGTACCCCGGGGAGCTGTTTTTT. This codes for CASSLLRAGYPGELFF. J is TRBJ2-2 and V is TRBV27, with D possibly TRBD2 on 5 matching bases. CDR3 length: 16 amino acids. V gave up 3 bases and J gave up 6 bases, with 17 bases separating them. In germline, CDR1 is MNHEY, CDR2 SMNVEV (reference sequence).

The chain joins TRBV7-9 to TRBJ2-1; 9 bases line up with TRBD2. Germline CDR1 and CDR2: SEHNR and FQNEAQ (reference sequence). Unmatched junction bases numbered 3, after V lost 0 bases and J lost 3 bases. The CDR3 is 16 amino acids. Here the CDR3 reads CASSLAASGNYNEQFF. The DNA for the CDR3 is TGTGCCAGCAGCTTAGCCGCTAGCGGGAACTACAATGAGCAGTTCTTC.